This T cell receptor (beta chain) was captured by sequencing in a study of technical replicates of blood from several donors. The data were produced by immunoSEQ multiplex PCR, yet TCRdb's version contains in-frame clones alone and is incomplete. The sample lists more than 65,000 clones; 75% to 95% were seen once. Germline CDR1 reads MGHDK; CDR2 reads SYGVNS. V lost 4 bases and J lost 4; bases outside the gene matches: 0. The CDR3 sequence is 15 residues long. The specimen sequenced was T cells isolated from PBMCs. The clonotype originates from a human donor in good health. The V gene is TRBV25-1, the J gene TRBJ2-1, with 14 bases identical to TRBD2. In nucleotides, the CDR3 is TGTGCCAGCAGTGGACTAGCGGGAGGGTACAATGAGCAGTTCTTC. This translates into CASSGLAGGYNEQFF.